This passage covers 23 T cell receptor beta chains from one sample sequenced in a study of blood T cell repertoires in COVID-19. Profiling relied on immunoSEQ multiplex PCR, and the TCRdb table lists in-frame clones only, not all of them. Among tens of thousands of clones listed, roughly 91% were seen once. Input material: peripheral blood. These receptors were taken from a man between 65 and 85 years old with active COVID-19.

Worth noting for this clone: An end of the junction does not agree with germline; a read error may underlie this. This CDR3 reads CASTLTTTSGYNEQFF. The CDR3 region has the DNA TGTGCCAGCACCTTAACTACTACTAGCGGGTATAATGAGCAGTTCTTC. The rearrangement uses TRBV7-6 and TRBJ2-1, with 9 nucleotides matching TRBD2. The CDR3 is 16 amino acids. The V gene's germline CDR1 is SGHVS and CDR2 FNYEAQ. The full variable domain, completed using reference TRBV7-6 and TRBJ2-1, is GAGVSQSPRYKVTKRGQDVALRCDPISGHVSLYWYRQALGQGPEFLTYFNYEAQQDKSGLPNDRFSAERPEGSISTLTIQRTEQRDSAMYRCASTLTTTSGYNEQFFGPGTRLTVL.

This chain uses TRBV4-1 with TRBJ2-1; TRBD2 matches 12 bases. The junction had 9 bases not matched to a gene; V was cut back by 3 bases and J by 0 bases. The CDR3 runs 19 residues. Germline loops: CDR1 MGHRA, CDR2 YSYEKL. CDR3 in amino acids: CASSQSILAGGSSYNEQFF. The CDR3 DNA reads as TGCGCCAGCAGCCAGAGTATACTAGCGGGAGGCAGCTCCTACAATGAGCAGTTCTTC.

This clone has just a few counts. This chain uses TRBV15 with TRBJ1-5, with 11 bases fitting TRBD1. CDR3 length: 16 residues. From germline, CDR1 is LNHNV and CDR2 YYDKDF (reference sequence). J gave up 4 bases and V 4 bases, and 6 bases lay outside the gene matches. CDR3 bases: TGTGCCACCAGCACTGGACAGGGGGCTGGGAATCAGCCCCAGCATTTT. Protein sequence: CATSTGQGAGNQPQHF.

The V and J genes are TRBV7-2 and TRBJ2-7; 11 positions agree with TRBD2. The germline gives CDR1 SGHTA, CDR2 FQGNSA. Germline trimming cut 5 bases from V and 5 bases from J; bases unmatched to any gene: 5. This CDR3 comprises 14 residues. DNA for the CDR3: TGTGCCAGCAGCCTCTCTAGCGGGAGGAACGAGCAGTACTTC. Protein: CASSLSSGRNEQYF.

The rearrangement uses TRBV6-2 or TRBV6-3 and TRBJ2-7; 9 bases line up with TRBD2. The CDR3 spans 15 residues. The V and J ends lost 2 bases and 5 bases, in that order; junction bases with no gene match: 7. Germline V gene lookup returns CDR1 MNHEY and CDR2 SVGEGT. This CDR3 reads CASSYRGRALDEQYF. CDR3 nucleotide sequence: TGTGCCAGCAGTTACCGCGGGAGGGCCCTCGACGAGCAGTACTTC.

The genes are TRBV5-6 and TRBJ2-7; TRBD1 aligns across 12 bases. Trimming cost V 1 base and J 5 bases; bases outside gene matches: 7. The CDR3 is 16 amino acids. Germline loops: CDR1 SGHDT, CDR2 YYEEEE. The CDR3 spells CASSLLGQGARHEQYF. The CDR3 DNA sequence: TGTGCCAGCAGCTTGCTGGGACAGGGGGCTCGCCACGAGCAGTACTTC. Variable domain in full (rest from reference TRBV5-6 and TRBJ2-7): DAGVTQSPTHLIKTRGQQVTLRCSPKSGHDTVSWYQQALGQGPQFIFQYYEEEERQRGNFPDRFSGHQFPNYSSELNVNALLLGDSALYLCASSLLGQGARHEQYFGPGTRLTVT.

In nucleotides, the CDR3 is TGTGCCAGCAGCTTAGGCCCCCTGCAGGATCAAGAGACCCAGTACTTC. Translating it yields CASSLGPLQDQETQYF. The V gene is TRBV7-9, the J gene TRBJ2-5; D is ambiguous. Trimming took off 1 base at V and 2 bases at J, with 14 bases between the two ends. This CDR3 region has 16 residues. Per germline, CDR1 SEHNR and CDR2 FQNEAQ (reference sequence).

The chain has TRBV5-1 and TRBJ1-1, with 9 nucleotides matching TRBD1. In germline, CDR1 is SGHRS, CDR2 YFSETQ. The CDR3 totals 13 residues. V was clipped by 7 bases and J by 4 bases; unmatched bases: 5. The CDR3 DNA reads TGCGCCAGCGGGACAGGGAGGGGCACTGAAGCTTTCTTT. It specifies CASGTGRGTEAFF.

This clone has more than one count but fewer than ten. The chain has TRBV11-3 and TRBJ2-6; TRBD1 is a possible D gene (5 bases). V was cut by 1 base and J by 0 bases, with 13 bases left in between. This CDR3 has 18 amino acids. CDR1 is SGHNT, CDR2 YENEEA, per germline. The CDR3 DNA is TGTGCCAGCAGCTTAGGTCGCAGGGCGAACTCTGGGGCCAACGTCCTGACTTTC. Encoded protein: CASSLGRRANSGANVLTF.

The genes are TRBV2 and TRBJ2-2, with TRBD2 identical over 13 bases. The CDR3 runs 16 residues. V gave up 6 bases and J gave up 1 base; unmatched junction bases: 2. The germline gives CDR1 SNHLY, CDR2 FYNNEI. The CDR3: CASRGTSGMNTGELFF. The CDR3 region has the DNA TGTGCCAGCAGGGGGACTAGCGGGATGAACACCGGGGAGCTGTTTTTT.

The chain is built from TRBV10-3 and TRBJ2-3, with TRBD1 matching over 7 bases. V was pared by 9 bases and J by 0 bases, with 6 bases of the junction left unmatched. This CDR3 comprises 14 residues. Germline V gene data show CDR1 as ENHRY and CDR2 as SYGVKD. CDR3 nucleotides: TGTGCCATGGCCGACAGGGAGAGCACAGATACGCAGTATTTT. It codes for CAMADRESTDTQYF.

This clone has a single count. J is TRBJ2-1 and V is TRBV11-2, with TRBD2 identical over 9 bases. The V and J ends lost 6 bases and 4 bases, in that order; junction bases with no gene match: 7. CDR1 is SGHAT, CDR2 FQNNGV, per germline. The length of the CDR3 is 15 residues. The chain's CDR3 is CASRVAGVVYNEQFF. The CDR3 DNA reads as TGTGCCAGCAGGGTAGCGGGAGTGGTGTACAATGAGCAGTTCTTC.

The chain couples TRBV7-9 to TRBJ2-7; 13 bases align to TRBD2. This CDR3 has 15 amino acids. After removal of 5 bases from V and 5 bases from J, the junction contained 6 bases not matched to a gene. CDR1 SEHNR and CDR2 FQNEAQ come from the germline V gene (reference sequence). CDR3 in DNA: TGTGCCAGCAGCCCGGGGACTAGCGGGGCCCACGAGCAGTACTTC. Amino acids: CASSPGTSGAHEQYF.

The chain joins TRBV25-1 to TRBJ1-6; possibly TRBD1 for D (5 bases). Germline V gene sequence: CDR1 MGHDK, CDR2 SYGVNS. The V gene lost 5 bases and the J gene lost 9 bases, with 17 bases spanning the gap. The length of the CDR3 is 15 residues. The CDR3 coding sequence is TGTGCCAGCAGTCGCGGAAGGGGTTCGCGTTCACCCCTCCACTTT. Translated: CASSRGRGSRSPLHF.

The chain employs TRBV28 and TRBJ1-2; 9 bases match TRBD1. The trim removed 5 bases at V and 5 bases at J, leaving 9 bases unmatched. The CDR3 is 15 amino acids. Germline V gene sequence: CDR1 MDHEN, CDR2 SYDVKM. CDR3 bases: TGTGCCAGCAGTCTGGGGGGACAGGGTTTTTATGGCTACACCTTC. Translated, it gives CASSLGGQGFYGYTF.

This clone is a singleton in its sample. The chain recombines TRBV10-3 with TRBJ2-7, with D possibly TRBD1 on 6 matching bases. V was pared by 4 bases and J by 4 bases, with 11 bases between. CDR1 is ENHRY and CDR2 is SYGVKD in the germline V gene. CDR3 length: 13 amino acids. As DNA, the CDR3 is TGTGCCATCAGTGGGGGGACAACTTACGAGCAGTACTTC. It encodes CAISGGTTYEQYF.

The gene calls are TRBV10-2 and TRBJ2-3; 12 nucleotides line up with TRBD2. Germline CDR1 WSHSY, CDR2 SAAADI. The junction had 3 bases not matched to a gene; V was cut back by 6 bases and J by 5 bases. This CDR3 has 14 amino acids. DNA for the CDR3: TGCGCCAGCAGCTCACTAGCGGGGGGAGATACGCAGTATTTT. Translated: CASSSLAGGDTQYF.

This chain uses TRBV18 with TRBJ2-6; 7 nucleotides agree with TRBD1. The CDR3 runs 18 residues. The germline gives CDR1 KGHSH, CDR2 LQKENI. J gave up 2 bases and V 3 bases, and 10 bases lay outside the gene matches. CDR3 sequence reads: CASSPAAGTVAGANVLTF. Written as DNA, the CDR3 is TGTGCCAGCTCACCGGCTGCCGGGACAGTAGCTGGGGCCAACGTCCTGACTTTC.

The chain couples TRBV19 to TRBJ1-5; 8 positions match TRBD1. This CDR3 contains 14 residues. Germline V lookup: CDR1 LNHDA, CDR2 SQIVND (reference sequence). With V trimmed by 6 bases and J by 9 bases, 10 bases remained unmatched. The CDR3 protein is CASRDGQGPRPQHF. Here the CDR3 DNA reads TGTGCCAGTAGGGATGGACAGGGCCCCAGGCCCCAGCATTTT.

This clone was recorded once. The chain employs TRBV6-5 and TRBJ1-2; possible D gene TRBD1, 5 bases. V lost 8 bases and J 7 bases, leaving 17 bases between the germline ends. CDR1 and CDR2 from the germline V gene are MNHEY and SVGAGI. The CDR3 runs 13 residues. The CDR3 sequence: CASEQRGSFGYTF. Written as DNA, the CDR3 is TGTGCCAGCGAGCAAAGGGGAAGCTTTGGCTACACCTTC.

This chain joins TRBV5-1 and TRBJ2-1, with 7 bases aligning to TRBD2. Trimming cost V 3 bases and J 0 bases; bases outside gene matches: 6. The germline gives CDR1 SGHRS, CDR2 YFSETQ. This CDR3 contains 16 residues. CDR3 DNA: TGCGCCAGCAGCTCCTTAGCGGGCAACTCCTACAATGAGCAGTTCTTC. Its translation: CASSSLAGNSYNEQFF.

The CDR3 coding sequence is TGTGCCAGCAGTTTCCTAGGGACTAGCGGGAGTACAGATACGCAGTATTTT. Its protein product is CASSFLGTSGSTDTQYF. The rearrangement joins TRBV27 to TRBJ2-3; the match to TRBD2 covers 14 bases. Germline V CDR1 and CDR2: MNHEY, SMNVEV (reference sequence). The trim removed 3 bases at V and 3 bases at J, leaving 5 bases unmatched. CDR3 length: 17 residues.

The chain joins TRBV9 to TRBJ2-7, with D possibly matching TRBD2 (6 bases). Per the germline V gene, CDR1 is SGDLS and CDR2 is YYNGEE. V gave up 0 bases and J gave up 6 bases, with 19 bases separating them. The CDR3 contains 16 residues. The CDR3 DNA reads TGTGCCAGCAGCGTAGCTCCGGGAGCTATCCAATCCGAGCAGTACTTC. Protein product: CASSVAPGAIQSEQYF.